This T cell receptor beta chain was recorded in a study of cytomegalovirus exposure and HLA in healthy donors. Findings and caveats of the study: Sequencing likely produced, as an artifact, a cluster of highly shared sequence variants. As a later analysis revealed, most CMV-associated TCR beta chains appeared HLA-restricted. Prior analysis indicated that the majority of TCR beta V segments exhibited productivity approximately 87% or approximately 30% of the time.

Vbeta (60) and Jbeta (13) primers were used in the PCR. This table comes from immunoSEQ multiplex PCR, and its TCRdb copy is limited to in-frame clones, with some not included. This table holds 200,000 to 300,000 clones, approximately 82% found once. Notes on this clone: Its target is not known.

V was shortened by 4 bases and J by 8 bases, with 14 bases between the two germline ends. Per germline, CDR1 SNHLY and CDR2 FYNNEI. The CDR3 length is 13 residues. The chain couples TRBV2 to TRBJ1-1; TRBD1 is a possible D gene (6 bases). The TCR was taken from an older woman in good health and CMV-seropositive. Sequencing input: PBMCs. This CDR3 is CASSGGQKAEAFF. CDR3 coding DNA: TGTGCCAGCAGTGGGGGACAAAAGGCCGAAGCTTTCTTT.